These 5 T cell receptor beta chains share one sample of origin, sequenced in a study of blood T cell repertoires in COVID-19. Assay: immunoSEQ multiplex PCR; the TCRdb copy retains only in-frame clones and omits some. Counted here are roughly 260,000 clones, about 89% occurring once; the ten biggest clones make up 2% to 2.5%. Sequencing was carried out using peripheral blood. The source is a woman between 50 and 59 years old with acute or convalescent COVID-19.

The chain combines TRBV5-1 with TRBJ2-3, with 10 bases matching TRBD1. CDR3 length: 16 amino acids. V lost 0 bases, J lost 1 base, and 2 bases stayed unmatched. Germline V lookup: CDR1 SGHRS, CDR2 YFSETQ. CDR3 loop: CASSLAGTGGTDTQYF. The CDR3 coding sequence is TGCGCCAGCAGCTTGGCCGGGACAGGGGGCACAGATACGCAGTATTTT.

The V gene is TRBV27, the J gene TRBJ1-2, with D unclear. Between the trimmed V and J ends, which lost 3 bases and 4 bases, there was a span of 6 bases. This CDR3 is 12 amino acids long. Germline loops: CDR1 MNHEY, CDR2 SMNVEV (reference sequence). DNA of the CDR3: TGTGCCAGCAGTTTCCTCAGCTATGGCTACACCTTC. Translation: CASSFLSYGYTF.

The chain carries TRBV5-1 and TRBJ2-3; 9 bases are shared with TRBD2. Germline CDR1 is SGHRS and CDR2 is YFSETQ. Germline trimming cut 3 bases from V and 4 bases from J; bases unmatched to any gene: 6. The CDR3 is 15 residues long. CDR3 sequence reads: CASSWAGTSSDTQYF. In DNA, the CDR3 is TGCGCCAGCAGCTGGGCGGGGACTAGCTCAGATACGCAGTATTTT.

As DNA, the CDR3 is TGTGCCAGCAGCGTAGTAGCGGGAGGTGCAGATACGCAGTATTTT. It encodes CASSVVAGGADTQYF. The V call is TRBV9, the J call TRBJ2-3; TRBD2 matches at 10 bases. The CDR3 loop spans 15 amino acids. Trimming cost V 0 bases and J 4 bases; bases outside gene matches: 2. The germline CDR1 and CDR2 sequences are SGDLS and YYNGEE. The full variable domain, rest sourced from reference TRBV9 and TRBJ2-3, is DSGVTQTPKHLITATGQRVTLRCSPRSGDLSVYWYQQSLDQGLQFLIQYYNGEERAKGNILERFSAQQFPDLHSELNLSSLELGDSALYFCASSVVAGGADTQYFGPGTRLTVL.

The genes are TRBV3-1 (or the pseudogene TRBV3-2) and TRBJ1-6; possibly TRBD1 for D (6 bases). Germline CDR1 is LGHDT and CDR2 is YNNKEL (reference sequence). Trimming pared 2 bases from V and 8 bases from J, leaving 7 bases between. This CDR3 region has 13 residues. CDR3 nucleotides: TGTGCCAGCAGCCAATCAGGGGATTCACCCCTCCACTTT. It specifies CASSQSGDSPLHF.